Presented here are 18 T cell receptor beta chains from one specimen sequenced in a study of CD8 T cells in ankylosing spondylitis. General study findings and limits: A motif in TCR beta, a set of eight highly homologous variants, appeared characteristic of ankylosing spondylitis blood.

In TCRdb, the 5' RACE reads were re-called with MiXCR into one record per CDR3 protein. The sample lists 500,000 to 650,000 distinct CDR3 sequences, about 5% occurring once. Their target antigens are unknown. Sequenced material: blood, either unsorted or a sorted T cell fraction (not recorded which). The receptors derive from a male donor with ankylosing spondylitis.

In this sample, this clonotype turned up many times. CDR3 nucleotide sequence: TGCAGTGCTGTACCGGGATTTCCGGGCACAGATACGCAGTATTTT. Translated, it gives CSAVPGFPGTDTQYF. This rearrangement joins TRBV20-1 to TRBJ2-3; TRBD2 might be the D (5 bases). Trimming left V 5 bases short and J 1 base short, with 16 bases between. The CDR3 consists of 15 residues. The germline CDR1 and CDR2 sequences are DFQATT and SNEGSKA (reference sequence).

This clonotype was seen many times. The genes are TRBV7-2 and TRBJ1-1; TRBD1 might be the D (6 bases). The germline V and J ends were trimmed by 4 bases and 0 bases, with 9 bases remaining between them. Germline V gives CDR1 SGHTA, CDR2 FQGNSA. CDR3 length: 14 amino acids. The CDR3 sequence is CASSSQGMNTEAFF. CDR3 nucleotides: TGTGCCAGCAGCTCACAGGGTATGAACACTGAAGCTTTCTTT.

This clonotype was observed many times. The CDR3 reads CASSLPPPRQEAFF. The CDR3 DNA is TGTGCCAGCAGCTTGCCCCCTCCCCGGCAGGAAGCTTTCTTT. The chain couples TRBV5-4 to TRBJ1-1; D call uncertain. V shed 1 base and J shed 8 bases, with 15 bases lying between them. This CDR3 comprises 14 residues. Germline V gives CDR1 SGHNT, CDR2 YYREEE (reference sequence). Filled out from reference TRBV5-4 and TRBJ1-1, the complete variable domain reads ETGVTQSPTHLIKTRGQQVTLRCSSQSGHNTVSWYQQALGQGPQFIFQYYREEENGRGNFPPRFSGLQFPNYSSELNVNALELDDSALYLCASSLPPPRQEAFFGQGTRLTVV.

This clonotype was counted ten times or more. The J gene is TRBJ1-6, the V gene TRBV7-8, with D possibly matching TRBD1 (5 bases). This CDR3 has 15 residues. In germline, CDR1 is SGHVS, CDR2 FQNEAQ. V dropped 4 bases and J dropped 9 bases, with 16 bases sitting between them. In nucleotides, the CDR3 is TGTGCCAGCAGCTCCCGGACCCCAGGGAGTTCACCCCTCCACTTT. Its protein is CASSSRTPGSSPLHF. Drawing the rest from reference TRBV7-8 and TRBJ1-6, the complete variable domain is GAGVSQSPRYKVAKRGQDVALRCDPISGHVSLFWYQQALGQGPEFLTYFQNEAQLDKSGLPSDRFFAERPEGSVSTLKIQRTQQEDSAVYLCASSSRTPGSSPLHFGNGTRLTVT.

The chain recombines TRBV24-1 with TRBJ2-2; D ambiguous. From germline, CDR1 is KGHDR and CDR2 SFDVKD. The V gene lost 3 bases and the J gene lost 2 bases, with 12 bases spanning the gap. This CDR3 spans 16 amino acids. CDR3 DNA sequence: TGTGCCACCAGTGATGCTTCAAGGGCCAACACCGGGGAGCTGTTTTTT. It yields the protein CATSDASRANTGELFF.

This clonotype has ten or more counts. The chain joins TRBV4-3 to TRBJ2-2, with TRBD2 matching 9 bases. The V gene's germline CDR1 is LGHNA and CDR2 YSLEER. V lost 6 bases to trimming and J lost 6 bases; unmatched junction nucleotides: 5. The CDR3 contains 14 residues. The CDR3 is CASSKTSGAGELFF. CDR3 in DNA: TGCGCCAGCAGTAAGACTAGCGGTGCCGGGGAGCTGTTTTTT.

This clonotype was recorded many times. The J gene is TRBJ1-4, the V gene TRBV7-8; 7 bases match TRBD1. Germline V CDR1 and CDR2: SGHVS, FQNEAQ. Trimming removed 4 bases from V and 6 bases from J; junction bases left unmatched: 8. The CDR3 runs to 15 residues. The CDR3 sequence is CASSSNRGRDEKLFF. CDR3 nucleotide sequence: TGTGCCAGCAGCTCCAACAGGGGAAGAGATGAAAAACTGTTTTTT.

There are many counts of this clonotype. The chain links TRBV4-3 to TRBJ1-3, with a possible D match to TRBD1 (6 bases). There are 17 residues in the CDR3. CDR1 is LGHNA and CDR2 is YSLEER in the germline V gene. Trimming stripped 0 bases from V and 1 base from J, with 13 bases between. Here the CDR3 reads CASSQDWGGASGNTIYF. The CDR3 DNA sequence: TGCGCCAGCAGCCAAGATTGGGGGGGCGCATCTGGAAACACCATATATTTT.

This clonotype was observed many times. This chain connects TRBV7-2 to TRBJ2-6; D could derive from TRBD1 or TRBD2 (5 bases each). Germline CDR1 is SGHTA and CDR2 is FQGNSA. CDR3 length equals 17 residues. The V end was cut by 3 bases, the J end by 0 bases, with 12 bases between. CDR3 sequence: CASSFEGLFSGANVLTF. CDR3 nucleotide sequence: TGTGCCAGCAGCTTTGAGGGGTTATTCTCTGGGGCCAACGTCCTGACTTTC.

This clonotype appeared many times. The J gene is TRBJ2-7, the V gene TRBV7-9, with D possibly TRBD1 on 5 matching bases. CDR3 length equals 15 residues. V dropped 0 bases and J dropped 3 bases, with 12 bases sitting between them. Germline CDR1 SEHNR, CDR2 FQNEAQ (reference sequence). In nucleotides, the CDR3 is TGTGCCAGCAGCTTAGCCGAAAGGGGTATCTACGAGCAGTACTTC. Translated, it gives CASSLAERGIYEQYF.

This clonotype was counted ten times or more. The chain recombines TRBV6-1 with TRBJ1-1, with D perhaps TRBD1 (5 bases). Germline V gives CDR1 MNHNS, CDR2 SASEGT. The V end was cut by 7 bases, the J end by 6 bases, with 15 bases between. This CDR3 spans 13 amino acids. The CDR3: CASTSAGRAEAFF. The CDR3 nucleotides read TGTGCCAGCACCTCGGCGGGGCGGGCTGAAGCTTTCTTT.

This clonotype was counted between two and nine times. V usage is TRBV9 and J usage is TRBJ1-1; possible D gene TRBD1, 5 bases. Between the trimmed V and J ends, which lost 0 bases and 3 bases, there was a span of 18 bases. From germline, CDR1 is SGDLS and CDR2 YYNGEE. The CDR3 length is 17 residues. Here the CDR3 reads CASSVGGVIGLHTEAFF. Written as DNA, the CDR3 is TGTGCCAGCAGCGTAGGGGGGGTTATAGGGCTCCACACTGAAGCTTTCTTT.

This clonotype was found many times. This chain uses TRBV7-2 with TRBJ2-7, with no clear D. V lost 4 bases and J lost 0, with 13 bases in between. The CDR3 runs to 15 residues. CDR1 SGHTA and CDR2 FQGNSA come from the germline V gene. CDR3 region: CASSSDTWSSYEQYF. The DNA of the CDR3 is TGTGCCAGCAGCTCCGACACCTGGAGCTCCTACGAGCAGTACTTC.

The table lists this clonotype with many counts. Written as DNA, the CDR3 is TGTGCCAGCAGCCAAGATTGGCGCACCGGGGAGCTGTTTTTT. It yields the protein CASSQDWRTGELFF. The gene calls are TRBV4-2 and TRBJ2-2, with D unresolved. This CDR3 comprises 14 residues. The V gene lost 0 bases and the J gene lost 4 bases, with 6 bases spanning the gap. CDR1 LGHNA and CDR2 YNFKEQ come from the germline V gene.

Ten or more counts support this clonotype. The genes are TRBV4-2 and TRBJ2-3; perhaps TRBD2 as D (6 bases). CDR3 size: 16 residues. Germline V gives CDR1 LGHNA, CDR2 YNFKEQ. Trimming left V 0 bases short and J 2 bases short, with 12 bases between. The CDR3 spells CASSQDRAGNTDTQYF. The DNA for the CDR3 is TGTGCCAGCAGCCAAGACCGGGCGGGGAACACAGATACGCAGTATTTT.

This clonotype was observed many times. This chain links TRBV20-1 with TRBJ2-1; D could derive from TRBD1 or TRBD2 (5 bases each). The CDR3 is 16 amino acids. V was clipped by 7 bases and J by 3 bases, with 22 bases between them. The germline gives CDR1 DFQATT, CDR2 SNEGSKA (reference sequence). CDR3 nucleotides: TGCAGTGTAAATGGAAAGCGCCGAGGGGTCTACAATGAGCAGTTCTTC. This gives the protein CSVNGKRRGVYNEQFF.

On this clonotype: A read error may explain this, as a much larger clone is one base away. V and J are TRBV5-6 and TRBJ2-1; D gene uncertain. CDR1 is SGHDT, CDR2 YYEEEE, per germline. This CDR3 is built from 13 residues. CDR3 protein: CASSTGPVNGQFF. For the CDR3, the DNA is TGTGCCAGCAGTACCGGGCCGGTCAATGGGCAGTTCTTC.

In its sample, this clonotype was seen a few times. J is TRBJ2-1 and V is TRBV7-9; D is possibly TRBD2 (6 bases). With 5 bases removed from V and 0 bases from J, the gap between germline ends came to 14 bases. CDR1 is SEHNR, CDR2 FQNEAQ, per germline (reference sequence). This CDR3 has 16 amino acids. The CDR3 DNA follows: TGTGCCAGCAGCCCTCGGGGAGGCCCCTCCTACAATGAGCAGTTCTTC. It yields the protein CASSPRGGPSYNEQFF.